This TCR beta chain originates from a study of cytotoxic CD8 clonotypes in ibrutinib-treated CLL (TCRdb year 2021). Background for the entire study: The cohort included roughly 15 treatment-naive and under 13 relapsed/refractory patients; roughly 17 were IGHV unmutated. Responses were partial in roughly 24 patients and complete in 2; after median approximately 5.5 years follow-up, approximately 15 stayed in remission and approximately twelve progressed. Samples at response were collected after a median of about twelve months of treatment, with a range of roughly 6 to 40 months. An average of about 250,000 productive templates and some 100,000 productive rearrangements was obtained per sample. Longitudinal samples were obtainable from 26 of the 86 participants in the trial. Cryopreserved peripheral blood mononuclear cells were collected before treatment, at response, and at either disease progression or sustained remission. All remission and progressive disease samples were collected while patients were still receiving ibrutinib.

The sample's time point label, in plain terms: about a year on ibrutinib. For TCR beta library preparation, roughly 2 micrograms of genomic DNA were extracted from the cryopreserved PBMCs. Longitudinal blood samples from CLL patients on ibrutinib monotherapy underwent high-throughput TCR beta sequencing. The patients took part in an open-label, single-center phase 2 trial of ibrutinib monotherapy. Each clonotype received, on average, about 10x coverage in deep resolution sequencing performed on a MiSeq, where the target depth lay between 1 in 1 million and 1 in 200,000 T cells. The immunoSEQ hsTCRB Kit was used to generate TCR beta libraries. Under the source paper's analysis protocol: ImmunoSEQ Data Assistant and ImmunoSEQ Analyzer were used for data analysis, and V, D and J genes were assigned according to IMGT definitions. Clonality was computed as one minus normalized Shannon entropy of productive rearrangement frequencies, ranging from 0 to 1. Public clonotype analysis was restricted to overrepresented clonotypes comprising at least 0.05% of each patient's repertoire. About twelve age-matched healthy donor repertoires from immuneACCESS were used as controls for clonality. TCRdb holds this immuneACCESS table with in-frame rearrangements only. Some clones are missing; in checked studies, unresolved V genes explain under half, and the rest has no known cause. The V and J calls and the clone size are those of that table, but D and trimming were determined from the DNA. Here the sample has over 200,000 clones; 79% occur a single time. Over 9.5% of the sample rests with the top ten.

As concerns this clone: Its antigen is not yet known. No qualities accompany the bases; no much larger clone lies one base away.

Results the study describes overall, beyond this receptor: Sampling times were not matched between sustained-remission and progressing patients, and lymph node repertoires were not studied. An increase in clonality was observed at ibrutinib response, with clonality remaining stable during sustained remission and falling back toward baseline at progression. Baseline clonality exceeded that of age-matched healthy donors and correlated strongly with circulating CD8+ T-cell counts. Public clonotypes were rare and either shrank or stayed stable during treatment, and the rise in clonality at ibrutinib response reflected expansion of private clonotypes.

The receptor's source is a human donor with chronic lymphocytic leukemia. Sample: PBMCs, taken after 12 months of ibrutinib treatment.

The CDR3 protein sequence reads: CASSWTENQPQHF. The sequenced DNA is TGTGCCAGCAGCTGGACGGAGAATCAGCCCCAGCATTTT. Recombination linked TRBV7-3 to TRBJ1-5; the D gene identity is not certain. The trim is 4 bases for V and 4 bases for J, with a gap of 8 bases between the germline ends. The CDR3 covers 13 residues, taking in both the cysteine and the phenylalanine. Of all the DNA, just the CDR3 is kept, 39 bases in frame from base 1. The germline V gene gives CDR1 as SGHTA and CDR2 as FQGTGA.